This is a list of T cell receptor beta chains from one sample in a study of siplizumab effects on memory and regulatory T cells. Assay: immunoSEQ multiplex PCR; the TCRdb copy retains only in-frame clones and omits some. The table lists 70,000 to 100,000 clones, approximately 94% of them singletons. Sequencing input: CD8+ T cells sorted from blood. All receptors come from a human donor in good health. Each CDR3 is given with its conserved first and last residue. The D gene is left open where the match is weak. For some rows the clone size is stated as once, few or many, or as a class when expanded; others skip it.

clone_size,d_call,j_call,v_call,cdr3_aa,cdr3_nt
.,.,TRBJ1-2,TRBV5-1,CASSLAPDNYGYTF,TGCGCCAGCAGCTTGGCCCCGGATAACTATGGCTACACCTTC
.,.,TRBJ1-2,TRBV7-9,CASSPTASGANYGYTF,TGTGCCAGCAGCCCAACGGCATCGGGTGCTAACTATGGCTACACCTTC
.,.,TRBJ2-7,TRBV5-1,CASSLELRAGTYLDYEQYF,TGCGCCAGCAGCTTGGAACTCCGGGCAGGGACATACCTTGACTACGAGCAGTACTTC
.,.,TRBJ2-7,TRBV6-1,CAVSYEQYF,TGTGCCGTATCCTACGAGCAGTACTTC
.,.,TRBJ2-3,TRBV9,CASSVGLSDTQYF,TGTGCCAGCAGCGTAGGACTTTCAGATACGCAGTATTTT
.,.,TRBJ2-1,TRBV7-9,CASSPNRRGWDEQFF,TGTGCCAGCAGCCCAAACCGTCGGGGTTGGGACGAGCAGTTCTTC
.,.,TRBJ1-1,TRBV30,CAWSVVRGTEAFF,TGTGCCTGGAGTGTAGTCAGGGGCACTGAAGCTTTCTTT
.,.,TRBJ1-1,TRBV12-5,CASGLSRNTEAFF,TGTGCTAGTGGTTTGTCCAGGAACACTGAAGCTTTCTTT
.,.,TRBJ1-1,TRBV2,CASSESPTTEIPPTEAFF,TGTGCCAGCAGTGAATCCCCAACGACGGAAATCCCACCCACTGAAGCTTTCTTT
.,TRBD2,TRBJ2-7,TRBV7-6,CASSSPKDAAGAYEQYF,TGTGCCAGCAGCTCACCAAAGGACGCGGCGGGGGCCTACGAGCAGTACTTC
.,.,TRBJ2-2,TRBV19,CATDRYGELFF,TGTGCCACCGACCGCTACGGGGAGCTGTTTTTT
once,.,TRBJ2-5,TRBV7-2,CASSLVTFGLETQYF,TGTGCCAGCAGCTTAGTGACTTTTGGTTTAGAGACCCAGTACTTC
.,.,TRBJ2-6,TRBV7-8,CASSALSYPQSRANVLTF,TGTGCCAGCAGCGCGCTCAGTTACCCACAAAGTCGGGCCAACGTCCTGACTTTC
.,TRBD1,TRBJ1-1,TRBV4-1,CASSPMGQGNTEAFF,TGCGCCAGCAGCCCCATGGGACAGGGGAACACTGAAGCTTTCTTT
.,.,TRBJ1-2,TRBV30,CAWKGGGLYGYTF,TGTGCCTGGAAGGGCGGGGGGCTCTATGGCTACACCTTC
.,TRBD1,TRBJ1-1,TRBV10-3,CAISQGAIEAFF,TGTGCCATCAGTCAGGGGGCAATCGAAGCTTTCTTT
.,.,TRBJ1-5,TRBV5-6,CASSPAGLDQPQHF,TGTGCCAGCAGCCCGGCAGGCCTCGATCAGCCCCAGCATTTT
.,.,TRBJ2-1,TRBV27,CASSLSVYNEQFF,TGTGCCAGCAGTTTATCGGTCTACAATGAGCAGTTCTTC
few,TRBD1,TRBJ1-1,TRBV30,CAWSTGQGNTEAFF,TGTGCCTGGAGTACGGGACAGGGAAATACTGAAGCTTTCTTT
once,.,TRBJ1-1,TRBV2,CAGGRGGTEAFF,TGTGCGGGGGGCAGGGGTGGCACTGAAGCTTTCTTT
.,.,TRBJ1-2,TRBV4-2,CASSQDLWTPNYGYTF,TGTGCCAGCAGCCAAGATCTCTGGACGCCTAACTATGGCTACACCTTC
.,.,TRBJ1-1,TRBV7-9,CASSYDTVGAGTEAFF,TGTGCCAGCAGTTATGATACGGTGGGGGCCGGAACTGAAGCTTTCTTT
.,TRBD2,TRBJ2-7,TRBV4-1,CASSTRTSGAYEQYF,TGCGCCAGCAGCACCCGGACTAGCGGAGCCTACGAGCAGTACTTC
.,.,TRBJ2-3,TRBV29-1,CSAESLQGLSTDTQYF,TGCAGCGCAGAATCCCTACAGGGACTGAGCACAGATACGCAGTATTTT
.,.,TRBJ2-7,TRBV11-3,CASSPAMDFEQYF,TGTGCCAGCAGCCCAGCCATGGATTTCGAGCAGTACTTC
.,.,TRBJ2-2,TRBV7-6,CASSPEGGRNTGELFF,TGTGCCAGCAGCCCCGAGGGGGGGAGGAACACCGGGGAGCTGTTTTTT
.,TRBD1,TRBJ2-3,TRBV5-3,CARSLYGTGCPTDTQYF,TGTGCCAGAAGCTTATACGGGACAGGGTGTCCCACAGATACGCAGTATTTT
.,.,TRBJ2-5,TRBV7-8,CASSLDAAQETQYF,TGTGCCAGCAGCTTAGATGCGGCTCAAGAGACCCAGTACTTC
.,TRBD1,TRBJ2-7,TRBV7-3,CASSFAGGTYEQYF,TGTGCCAGCAGCTTTGCAGGGGGAACCTACGAGCAGTACTTC
.,.,TRBJ2-5,TRBV12-5,CASGLNQETQYF,TGTGCTAGTGGTTTGAACCAAGAGACCCAGTACTTC
.,.,TRBJ2-7,TRBV7-9,CASSLGEPRRQYF,TGTGCCAGCAGCCTGGGGGAGCCCCGGCGGCAGTACTTC
.,.,TRBJ1-4,TRBV4-1,CASSQVEKLFF,TGCGCCAGCAGCCAAGTTGAAAAACTGTTTTTT
.,.,TRBJ2-7,TRBV5-1,CASTPAESYEQYF,TGCGCCAGCACCCCGGCCGAATCCTACGAGCAGTACTTC
.,.,TRBJ1-3,TRBV7-3,CASSQGLGNTIYF,TGTGCCAGCAGCCAGGGACTTGGAAACACCATATATTTT
.,.,TRBJ2-1,TRBV29-1,CSVDAPGERLTYNEQFF,TGCAGCGTTGACGCGCCCGGAGAGCGTCTAACCTACAATGAGCAGTTCTTC
.,.,TRBJ2-5,TRBV27,CASSLSSAGTRKETQYF,TGTGCCAGCAGTTTATCATCGGCGGGCACACGTAAAGAGACCCAGTACTTC
.,.,TRBJ2-7,TRBV19,CASSPGNYEQYF,TGTGCCAGTAGTCCCGGAAACTACGAGCAGTACTTC
.,.,TRBJ2-7,TRBV30,CAWSVSSMSSYEQYF,TGTGCCTGGAGTGTATCGTCCATGAGCTCCTACGAGCAGTACTTC
.,.,TRBJ2-2,TRBV5-8,CASSLGPNTGELFF,TGTGCCAGCAGCTTGGGACCGAACACCGGGGAGCTGTTTTTT
few,.,TRBJ1-3,TRBV5-6,CASSLSPGRGNTIYF,TGTGCCAGCAGCTTATCCCCGGGACGCGGAAACACCATATATTTT
.,.,TRBJ2-5,TRBV6-5,CASSPGRRGEETQYF,TGTGCCAGCAGTCCCGGTAGGCGGGGAGAAGAGACCCAGTACTTC
.,.,TRBJ1-2,TRBV19,CASSSTLDGASSYGYTF,TGTGCCAGTAGCAGTACGCTCGACGGGGCATCAAGCTATGGCTACACCTTC
.,.,TRBJ2-7,TRBV11-2,CASSLAWTTYEQYF,TGTGCCAGCAGCTTAGCGTGGACAACCTACGAGCAGTACTTC
once,.,TRBJ1-6,TRBV7-9,CASSPGLWRDSPLHF,TGTGCCAGCAGCCCAGGGCTGTGGAGGGATTCACCCCTCCACTTT